Listed below are T cell receptor beta chains from one sample, sequenced in a study of beta chain features in type 1 diabetes. Libraries were prepared by immunoSEQ multiplex PCR; TCRdb keeps only in-frame clonotypes and omits some of them. The repertoire has 300,000 to 350,000 clones, around 8% of them found once; the top ten carry less than 0.45%. Sample: central memory CD4+ T cells from blood. The origin of the receptors is a young woman in good health. Both conserved end residues are part of each CDR3. The D gene is left open where the match is weak. Not every row has a clone size; where given, it reads once, few, many or a size class.

>TRBD1|few|TRBV15|TRBJ2-7
CATSRDGTGAYEQYF
TGTGCCACCAGCAGAGATGGGACAGGGGCCTACGAGCAGTACTTC
>TRBD2|many|TRBV28|TRBJ2-2
CASSLLAVGGELFF
TGTGCCAGCAGTTTACTAGCGGTCGGCGGGGAGCTGTTTTTT
>TRBD1|few|TRBV25-1|TRBJ2-7
CASSEGGQGADEQYF
TGTGCCAGCAGTGAAGGGGGACAGGGGGCGGACGAGCAGTACTTC
>NA|NA|TRBV18|TRBJ1-2
CASSPDEGYTF
TGTGCCAGCTCACCTGATGAGGGCTACACCTTC
>NA|NA|TRBV7-2|TRBJ2-1
CASSLGRSWNEQFF
TGTGCCAGCAGCTTAGGGAGGAGTTGGAATGAGCAGTTCTTC
>NA|NA|TRBV28|TRBJ2-2
CAIPGTNTGELFF
TGTGCCATTCCCGGGACGAACACCGGGGAGCTGTTTTTT
>NA|NA|TRBV7-9|TRBJ1-2
CASSPVPGGYTF
TGTGCCAGCAGCCCAGTTCCGGGTGGCTACACCTTC
>NA|many|TRBV21-1|TRBJ2-1
CASSNQTGGYNEQFF
TGTGCCAGCAGCAATCAGACAGGGGGCTACAATGAGCAGTTCTTC
>NA|NA|TRBV28|TRBJ2-2
CASSSPGGARTGELFF
TGTGCCAGCAGTTCCCCTGGGGGGGCCCGGACCGGGGAGCTGTTTTTT
>TRBD2|few|TRBV4-1|TRBJ2-3
CASSPQLAERTDTQYF
TGCGCCAGCAGCCCCCAGCTAGCGGAACGCACAGATACGCAGTATTTT
>NA|few|TRBV7-8|TRBJ2-5
CASSLRQEETQYF
TGTGCCAGCAGCTTACGACAGGAAGAGACCCAGTACTTC
>TRBD2|NA|TRBV13|TRBJ2-2
CASSLLAGRTGELFF
TGTGCCAGCAGCCTACTAGCGGGTAGGACCGGGGAGCTGTTTTTT
>NA|many|TRBV9|TRBJ1-5
CASSVDPGALQHF
TGTGCCAGCAGCGTAGATCCTGGGGCGCTCCAGCATTTT
>NA|many|TRBV7-2|TRBJ2-7
CASSLVAGSPYEQYF
TGTGCCAGCAGCTTAGTTGCGGGTAGCCCCTACGAGCAGTACTTC
>NA|many|TRBV10-3|TRBJ2-2
CAIMRNGNTGELFF
TGTGCCATCATGCGGAACGGGAACACCGGGGAGCTGTTTTTT
>TRBD2|few|TRBV7-2|TRBJ2-5
CASSSMAGEQETQYF
TGTGCCAGCAGCTCTATGGCGGGAGAACAAGAGACCCAGTACTTC
>NA|NA|TRBV11-3|TRBJ2-2
CASSLQETGELFF
TGTGCCAGCAGCTTACAAGAGACCGGGGAGCTGTTTTTT
>NA|NA|TRBV4-2|TRBJ2-6
CASSQVGRTASGANVLTF
TGTGCCAGCAGCCAAGTAGGTAGGACTGCCTCTGGGGCCAACGTCCTGACTTTC
>TRBD2|few|TRBV7-2|TRBJ2-1
CASSLSGTSYNEQFF
TGTGCCAGCAGCCTCAGCGGGACCTCCTACAATGAGCAGTTCTTC
>TRBD2|NA|TRBV7-2|TRBJ2-7
CASSRLADRPPGEQYF
TGTGCCAGCAGCCGGCTAGCGGACCGCCCCCCTGGAGAGCAGTACTTC
>NA|NA|TRBV6-6|TRBJ2-7
CASSYGREVVAFWNF
TGTGCCAGCAGTTACGGCAGGGAAGTCGTCGCTTTTTGGAACTTC
>TRBD1|few|TRBV4-3|TRBJ2-1
CASSLDRGSSGLYNEQFF
TGCGCCAGCAGCTTGGACAGGGGAAGTAGCGGCCTCTACAATGAGCAGTTCTTC
>NA|NA|TRBV7-2|TRBJ2-1
CASSPGTQGDEQFF
TGTGCCAGCAGCCCCGGGACTCAGGGCGATGAGCAGTTCTTC
>NA|few|TRBV7-9|TRBJ2-7
CASSARISYEQYF
TGTGCCAGCAGCGCACGGATCTCGTACGAGCAGTACTTC
>TRBD2|few|TRBV28|TRBJ2-7
CASSVSASGRGPSVF
TGTGCCAGCAGTGTCTCTGCTAGCGGGAGAGGCCCGTCTGTCTTC
>TRBD2|many|TRBV4-3|TRBJ2-7
CASSQDLADPYEQYF
TGCGCCAGCAGCCAAGATCTAGCGGATCCCTACGAGCAGTACTTC
>TRBD2|NA|TRBV29-1|TRBJ2-7
CSVEAGGAYEQYF
TGCAGCGTTGAGGCGGGAGGGGCCTACGAGCAGTACTTC
>TRBD2|many|TRBV6-5|TRBJ2-7
CASSYGLAGGRKEYF
TGTGCCAGCAGTTACGGCTTAGCGGGAGGGCGAAAGGAATACTTC
>NA|few|TRBV6-1|TRBJ2-6
CASNGQNSGANVLTF
TGTGCCAGCAACGGACAGAACTCTGGGGCCAACGTCCTGACTTTC
>NA|many|TRBV9|TRBJ1-1
CASSAFDGRTGEAFF
TGTGCCAGCAGCGCCTTCGATGGCAGGACTGGTGAAGCTTTCTTT
>NA|NA|TRBV4-3|TRBJ2-6
CASSQDTPSGANVLTF
TGCGCCAGCAGCCAAGATACCCCCTCTGGGGCCAACGTCCTGACTTTC
>TRBD2|few|TRBV29-1|TRBJ2-1
CSVEELRLAGGLRGQQFF
TGCAGCGTTGAAGAGCTCCGGCTAGCGGGAGGTCTCCGGGGTCAGCAGTTCTTC
>TRBD1|few|TRBV28|TRBJ2-7
CASSLPYRGSYEQYF
TGTGCCAGCAGCTTGCCTTACAGGGGGTCCTACGAGCAGTACTTC
>NA|NA|TRBV5-1|TRBJ2-7
CASSFGQVNYEQYF
TGCGCCAGCAGCTTCGGCCAGGTGAACTACGAGCAGTACTTC
>TRBD2|few|TRBV7-2|TRBJ2-1
CASSLSKAGSYNEQFF
TGTGCCAGCAGCTTGAGTAAAGCGGGATCGTACAATGAGCAGTTCTTC
>NA|NA|TRBV4-2|TRBJ2-1
CASSQSEAARVNEQFF
TGTGCCAGCAGCCAATCTGAGGCGGCAAGGGTGAATGAGCAGTTCTTC
>NA|NA|TRBV4-2|TRBJ1-5
CASSQQGRGNQPQHF
TGTGCCAGCAGCCAACAGGGGCGCGGAAATCAGCCCCAGCATTTT
>NA|few|TRBV11-2|TRBJ2-7
CASARQTYEQYF
TGTGCCAGCGCCAGGCAAACCTACGAGCAGTACTTC
>TRBD2|NA|TRBV10-3|TRBJ2-7
CAISGSSGSGGVSEQYF
TGTGCCATCAGTGGGTCTAGCGGGAGTGGCGGTGTCTCCGAGCAGTACTTC
>NA|NA|TRBV9|TRBJ1-1
CASTLGQNTEAFF
TGTGCCAGCACCCTGGGTCAGAACACTGAAGCTTTCTTT
>TRBD1|NA|TRBV25-1|TRBJ1-2
CASRSGTGYYGYTF
TGTGCCAGCAGAAGCGGGACAGGTTACTATGGCTACACCTTC
>NA|few|TRBV5-4|TRBJ2-7
CASSSNRVGSYEQYF
TGTGCCAGCAGCTCAAACAGGGTGGGCTCCTACGAGCAGTACTTC
>NA|NA|TRBV7-9|TRBJ1-2
CASSLAGQGYTF
TGTGCCAGCAGCTTAGCCGGGCAGGGCTACACCTTC
>NA|NA|TRBV5-1|TRBJ2-3
CASSFRGQSTDTQYF
TGCGCCAGCAGCTTCAGGGGACAAAGCACAGATACGCAGTATTTT
>NA|NA|TRBV9|TRBJ1-1
CASSVRTENTEAFF
TGTGCCAGCAGCGTCAGGACAGAGAACACTGAAGCTTTCTTT
>NA|many|TRBV28|TRBJ2-7
CASRGSLRVTHYEQYF
TGTGCCAGCAGGGGAAGCTTGAGGGTGACTCACTACGAGCAGTACTTC
>NA|few|TRBV7-9|TRBJ2-7
CASSPRRASYEQYF
TGTGCCAGCAGCCCTCGGAGGGCTAGCTACGAGCAGTACTTC
>TRBD1|NA|TRBV19|TRBJ2-3
CASRDREGDTQYF
TGTGCCAGTAGGGACAGGGAAGGAGATACGCAGTATTTT
>TRBD2|few|TRBV11-2|TRBJ2-1
CASSSWLAGAGEQFF
TGTGCCAGCAGCTCGTGGCTAGCGGGAGCCGGGGAGCAGTTCTTC